These 2 T cell receptor beta chains came from one sample sequenced in a study of Graves' ophthalmopathy and Graves' hyperthyroidism. Scientists amplified the TCR beta CDR3 regions from RNA transcripts. First-round RT-PCR with HTBI primers preceded a second-round multiplex PCR. Each CDR3 protein is one row after TCRdb ran MiXCR on the multiplex PCR reads. The data hold about 180,000 distinct CDR3 sequences, with roughly two fifths observed a single time. Sequences were obtained from peripheral blood. The receptor source for this set is a woman between 35 and 50 years old with Graves' ophthalmopathy.

The V and J genes are TRBV6-1 and TRBJ2-7; TRBD2 aligns across 8 bases. This CDR3 comprises 13 residues. The V gene's germline CDR1 is MNHNS and CDR2 SASEGT. V was pared by 8 bases and J by 0 bases, with 3 bases of the junction left unmatched. The CDR3 protein is CASFSGNSYEQYF. The CDR3, as DNA: TGTGCCAGCTTTAGCGGGAACTCCTACGAGCAGTACTTC.

This chain connects TRBV19 to TRBJ2-5; D remains ambiguous. In germline, CDR1 is LNHDA, CDR2 SQIVND (reference sequence). The CDR3 has 13 residues. Trimming shortened V by 2 bases and J by 7 bases, and 11 bases separated the two germline ends. CDR3: CASSIRQPATQYF. The CDR3 DNA sequence: TGTGCCAGTAGTATACGGCAGCCGGCGACCCAGTACTTC.